Sequencing of this T cell receptor beta chain was carried out in a study of T-cell reconstitution after alpha-beta-depleted transplantation in children. Molecular barcoding with unique molecular identifiers was used for the TCRbeta library. TCRdb redid the calling of the PCR reads with MiXCR, one entry per CDR3 protein. The data contain about 500,000 distinct CDR3 sequences, 32% of them singletons. This clonotype was picked up a small number of times. Trimming cost V 5 bases and J 5 bases; bases outside gene matches: 15. Germline CDR1 SEHNR, CDR2 FQNEAQ (reference sequence). The CDR3 covers 17 residues.

Source: PBMCs from the stem cell graft donor, taken from the stem cell graft. The chain has TRBV7-9 and TRBJ2-1; TRBD2 matches at 7 bases. This receptor was obtained from a human donor who donated a stem cell graft to a child with aplastic anemia. The chain's CDR3 is CASSHRDPQRGDNEQFF. Here the CDR3 DNA reads TGTGCCAGCAGCCACAGAGACCCCCAGCGGGGTGACAATGAGCAGTTCTTC. Full variable domain (missing parts from reference TRBV7-9 and TRBJ2-1): DTGVSQNPRHKITKRGQNVTFRCDPISEHNRLYWYRQTLGQGPEFLTYFQNEAQLEKSRLLSDRFSAERPKGSFSTLEIQRTEQGDSAMYLCASSHRDPQRGDNEQFFGPGTRLTVL.